The sequence of this TCR beta chain was determined in a study of CD8 T cells in Susac syndrome. Germline V gene data show CDR1 as SQVTM and CDR2 as ANQGSEA. The CDR3 runs to 13 residues. Trimming removed 8 bases at V and 7 bases at J, with 18 bases between. This clonotype turned up a few times. Reverse transcription of 0.5 to 1 ug RNA was performed with random hexamers. TCRdb reprocessed the immunoSEQ multiplex PCR reads with MiXCR, giving one entry per CDR3 protein. The top ten hold 0.1% of the sample, which has under 200,000 distinct CDR3 sequences, 85% to 95% seen once. This chain links TRBV29-1 with TRBJ2-1; possibly TRBD2 for D (6 bases). This TCR came from a human donor in good health. Sequencing was done on a sample of CD4+ T cells from PBMCs. The CDR3: CSLGRLGLNEQFF. As DNA, the CDR3 is TGCAGCCTGGGGAGACTAGGACTGAATGAGCAGTTCTTC.